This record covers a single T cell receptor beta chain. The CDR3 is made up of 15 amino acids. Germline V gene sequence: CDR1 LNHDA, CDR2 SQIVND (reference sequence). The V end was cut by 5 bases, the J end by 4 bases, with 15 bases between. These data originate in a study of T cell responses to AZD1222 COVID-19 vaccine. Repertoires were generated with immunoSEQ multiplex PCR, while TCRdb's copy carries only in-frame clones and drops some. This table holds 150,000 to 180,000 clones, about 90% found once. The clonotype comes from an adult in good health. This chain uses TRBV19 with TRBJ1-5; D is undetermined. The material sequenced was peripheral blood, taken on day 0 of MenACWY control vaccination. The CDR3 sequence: CASSQKREKNQPQHF. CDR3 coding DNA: TGTGCCAGTAGTCAAAAGCGGGAGAAGAATCAGCCCCAGCATTTT.